This T cell receptor (beta chain) was recovered during a study of T cells in Graves' hyperthyroidism and ophthalmopathy. V was trimmed by 3 bases and J by 11 bases, leaving 6 bases between them. CDR1 DFQATT and CDR2 SNEGSKA come from the germline V gene (reference sequence). The CDR3 is 9 residues long. Amplification targeted TCR beta CDR3 regions from RNA transcripts. The HTBI primer set served for first-round RT-PCR of the TCR CDR3. TCRdb reanalysed the multiplex PCR reads using MiXCR and keeps one entry per CDR3 protein. Of 200,000 or so distinct CDR3 sequences listed, around 17% are singletons. At least ten counts were recorded for this clonotype.

The sequenced sample consisted of blood. The clonotype originates from a woman between 45 and 60 years old with Graves' hyperthyroidism. This chain connects TRBV20-1 to TRBJ2-3; D remains ambiguous. CDR3 sequence (DNA): TGCAGTGCTAGCCGTGGGCAGTATTTT. Protein product: CSASRGQYF.